The T cell receptor (beta chain) under discussion was sequenced for a study of shared clonotypes between healthy human individuals. Study-wide background: Donors had three CD4 naive, three CD4 memory, two CD8 naive and one CD8 memory plate apiece. Whole-study results and caveats: A generally larger estimated richness was seen in naive subsets than in memory subsets.

V was pared by 4 bases and J by 2 bases, with 9 bases of the junction left unmatched. Germline V gene sequence: CDR1 MNHEY, CDR2 SMNVEV (reference sequence). The CDR3 runs 16 residues. Caucasian adults living in Nashville, Tennessee, provided all samples. In the original analysis: With immunoSEQ giving junction-only sequences and no quality scores, filtering differed. The method was immunoSEQ multiplex PCR; TCRdb's version includes in-frame clones alone and lacks a portion of them. From that table come the V and J calls and clone size; the DNA was used to work out D and trimming. The table records approximately 2.4 million clones, about 94% of them present only once. A word on this clone: What it recognizes is unknown.

The chain combines TRBV27 with TRBJ2-3, with 7 bases matching TRBD2. This receptor was taken from a man younger than 35 in good health. The sample comprised naive CD4+ T cells sorted from blood. Noted subset: CD45RA+ positively selected. DNA of the CDR3: TGTGCCAGCAGTTATGTCCGGGGAGGGCCCACAGATACGCAGTATTTT. Its protein product is CASSYVRGGPTDTQYF.